This TCR beta chain was sequenced for a study of cytomegalovirus exposure and HLA in healthy donors. The study, taken as a whole, reports: In all likelihood, a cluster of highly shared sequence variants was a sequencing artifact.

Both 60 Vbeta primers and 13 Jbeta primers went into the PCR. Profiled with immunoSEQ multiplex PCR; TCRdb holds only in-frame clones, not every one. The top ten hold around 0.33% of the sample, which has fewer than 300,000 clones, about four fifths seen once. The V gene lost 3 bases and the J gene lost 5 bases, with 5 bases spanning the gap. Germline V gene lookup returns CDR1 PRHDT and CDR2 FYEKMQ (reference sequence). The CDR3 is 11 residues long. As regards this clone: Antigen: not known.

The sequencing input was PBMCs. The receptor's source is a girl under 10 years old in good health and CMV-seronegative. V and J are TRBV13 and TRBJ2-7, with D uncertain. DNA for the CDR3: TGTGCCAGCAGCTTCACAGACGAGCAGTACTTC. This encodes CASSFTDEQYF.